A single sample gave rise to the 3 T cell receptor beta chains below, sequenced in a study of technical replicates of blood from a handful of donors. Here immunoSEQ multiplex PCR was the method, and the copy in TCRdb shows in-frame clones only, minus some. Of under 85,000 clones listed, 90% to 95% were seen once; the top ten hold 0.35% to 0.45%. Sequencing was carried out using T cells isolated from PBMCs. These receptors were collected from a human donor in good health.

This clone occurred once. V and J are TRBV27 and TRBJ1-5, with 7 bases aligning to TRBD1. Germline V gene lookup returns CDR1 MNHEY and CDR2 SMNVEV (reference sequence). This CDR3 is 16 amino acids long. The V segment lost 1 base and the J segment 4 bases; nucleotides outside the gene matches: 7. This CDR3 reads CASSLWGGQANQPQHF. The CDR3, as DNA: TGTGCCAGCAGTTTATGGGGTGGACAGGCGAATCAGCCCCAGCATTTT.

The chain links TRBV6-5 to TRBJ1-1; D is undetermined. Germline-derived CDR1 and CDR2 are MNHEY and SVGAGI. Trimming took 6 bases from V and 5 from J, leaving 10 bases between them. CDR3 size: 12 residues. The CDR3 DNA sequence: TGTGCCAGCAGCCCTCAGAGGACTGAAGCTTTCTTT. Translation gives CASSPQRTEAFF.

This chain joins TRBV5-1 and TRBJ1-4; D gene uncertain. Trimming took 0 bases from V and 8 from J, leaving 11 bases between them. Germline CDR1 is SGHRS and CDR2 is YFSETQ. The CDR3 runs to 14 residues. CDR3 nucleotides: TGCGCCAGCAGCTTGGGGCAGCGACGCGAAAAACTGTTTTTT. Protein sequence: CASSLGQRREKLFF.